This T cell receptor (beta chain) appears in the sequencing data of a study of T cells in localized non-small cell lung cancer (dated by TCRdb to 2020 to 2021). About the study as a whole: The study examined T cell repertoires in roughly 240 patients with early-stage NSCLC and compared tumors with uninvolved tumor-adjacent lungs. A mean age of around 66 years was recorded for the NSCLC patients, of whom 129 were male and around 100 were female. All 240 or so NSCLC patients in the cohort were treatment-naive and had localized lung tumors that were resected.

TCR beta CDR3 regions were sequenced from DNA using the immunoSEQ Assay. The authors processed their data as follows. To compute T cell density, TCR beta template counts were normalized to usable DNA, which was estimated by amplifying housekeeping genes. Richness was estimated with the preseqR package, extrapolating to 400,000 templates for PBMC samples and 120,000 templates for tissue samples. Clonality was defined as one minus Pielou's evenness. Tissue-enriched TCRs were identified through differential abundance testing performed on productive amino-acid clonotypes, with a minimum total count of 5 and an alpha of 0.1. The Jaccard Index and the Morisita Overlap Index were used to measure how much the repertoires overlapped between compartments. GLIPH clustered TCR beta CDR3s with public tetramer-defined viral CDR3s; viral motifs required at least three viral sequences plus V-gene enrichment. TCRdb stores this immuneACCESS table with in-frame sequences only. Part of the clones is absent; in the studies checked, under half of the shortfall reflects unresolved V genes, and no reason is known for the rest. The DNA gave D and trimming, while V, J and clone size come from that table. The sample table lists 35,000 or so clones, around 88% of them with a count of one. Of the sample, roughly 6.5% is held by the ten largest clones.

At diagnosis, peripheral blood, uninvolved tumor-adjacent lung and tumor were collected and were preserved as a mix of fresh-frozen and FFPE material. Blood samples were analyzed as peripheral blood mononuclear cells for TCR repertoire profiling. A remark on this clone: There is no known antigen for this receptor. No per-base quality is available; no much larger clone lies one base away.

Trimming at the junction amounts to 4 bases on V and 5 bases on J, and the germline ends lie 20 bases apart. Per the germline V gene, MNHNS is the CDR1 and SASEGT is the CDR2. Including the terminal cysteine and phenylalanine, the CDR3 comprises 16 residues. Only CDR3 DNA is held: 48 bases, read in frame from base 1. Overall study results and their limits: Since the design was exploratory, TCR variables were selected using unadjusted p-values with no false-discovery rate correction. Uninvolved tumor-adjacent lung showed the highest T cell clonality, higher than tumor, which suggests more focused antigenic responses in the uninvolved tumor-adjacent lung. A median of about 61 of the top 100 tumor clones turned up in the paired uninvolved adjacent lung, and about 28 of those clones also ranked among the top 100 of that same adjacent lung. Because multi-region tumor sequencing was not performed, intratumor heterogeneity could not be ruled out. Higher blood T cell density associated with longer overall survival, while higher adjacent-lung clonality associated with shorter survival.

This receptor was obtained from a woman aged 35 to 75 with stage I lung adenocarcinoma. Rearrangement joined TRBV6-1 to TRBJ1-1; a tentative D match to TRBD1 spans 6 bases. Source: peripheral blood, taken before any cancer treatment. DNA sequence: TGTGCCAGCAGTGGCACAAAGACGAGGAGGGGGACTGAAGCTTTCTTT. This translates into CASSGTKTRRGTEAFF.